The clone carrying this TCR beta chain has just one count. What it binds is unknown. The sample comes from a study of vaccination and CD4 T cells after COVID-19. Study-wide context: Stimulation of cells relied on overlapping spike peptides derived from SARS-CoV-2, HCoV-NL63, HCoV-OC43 and HCoV-229E.

Treatment noted: roughly 10-day PBMC culture with coronavirus spike peptide pools or control peptides (ViraFEST assay). At both days 3 and 7, half the medium was replaced with fresh IL-2 medium. Sequence data for DNA of cultured CD4+ T cells were generated by the Oncomine TCR Beta short-read assay. MiXCR, run by TCRdb on the PCR reads, gives a single entry per CDR3 protein. In the table there are around 19,000 distinct CDR3 sequences, around half of which are singletons. The receptor was derived from a human donor who had recovered from COVID-19. Sequencing was carried out using CD4+ T cells from blood, cultured in vitro.

The CDR3 here is CASSFPGGYEAFF. CDR3 DNA sequence: TGTGCCAGCAGCTTCCCAGGGGGCTACGAAGCTTTCTTT. The rearrangement joins TRBV10-3 to TRBJ1-1; 8 bases align to TRBD1. This CDR3 spans 13 amino acids. V shed 10 bases, J shed 8 bases, and the junction held 12 bases outside the gene matches. Germline V gives CDR1 ENHRY, CDR2 SYGVKD.